Below are 22 T cell receptor beta chains sequenced from a single sample in a study of cytomegalovirus exposure and HLA in healthy donors. Both 60 Vbeta primers and 13 Jbeta primers went into the PCR. Assay used: immunoSEQ multiplex PCR; TCRdb lists only in-frame clones, some missing. The sample contains about 120,000 clones, 9% to 10% of which appear only once. The sample was PBMCs. The receptors were gathered from a man aged 30-40 years in good health and CMV-seronegative.

This clone was found a few times. The CDR3 DNA is TGTGCCAGCAGTCTCTACAGGGGGCTCGGCACCGGGGAGCTGTTTTTT. This sequence encodes CASSLYRGLGTGELFF. The genes are TRBV27 and TRBJ2-2; 9 bases agree with TRBD1. J gave up 4 bases and V 5 bases, and 8 bases lay outside the gene matches. This CDR3 contains 16 residues. Germline V gene sequence: CDR1 MNHEY, CDR2 SMNVEV (reference sequence).

The rearrangement joins TRBV7-9 to TRBJ1-6; maybe TRBD1 (5 bases). CDR3 length: 15 residues. V shed 4 bases and J shed 3 bases, with 10 bases lying between them. Germline assignment: CDR1 SEHNR and CDR2 FQNEAQ (reference sequence). The CDR3 bases are TGTGCCAGCAGCTCAACGCAGGGCTATAATTCACCCCTCCACTTT. Amino acids: CASSSTQGYNSPLHF.

This clone has just a few counts. The chain recombines TRBV9 with TRBJ2-7, with 8 positions matching TRBD1. This CDR3 region has 15 residues. The germline V gene has CDR1 SGDLS and CDR2 YYNGEE. V gave up 0 bases and J gave up 3 bases; unmatched junction bases: 5. CDR3 nucleotides: TGTGCCAGCAGCGTAGGGGACAGGAGCGTCTACGAGCAGTACTTC. Amino acid sequence: CASSVGDRSVYEQYF.

The chain uses TRBV5-6 and TRBJ2-3; D is unclear. The CDR3 has 15 residues. Trimming shortened V by 2 bases and J by 1 base, and 11 bases separated the two germline ends. The germline V gene has CDR1 SGHDT and CDR2 YYEEEE. CDR3 sequence (DNA): TGTGCCAGCAGCTTCTTAAAAAGCGGCACAGATACGCAGTATTTT. It is translated as CASSFLKSGTDTQYF. Based on the CDR3 plus reference TRBV5-6 and TRBJ2-3, the full variable domain is DAGVTQSPTHLIKTRGQQVTLRCSPKSGHDTVSWYQQALGQGPQFIFQYYEEEERQRGNFPDRFSGHQFPNYSSELNVNALLLGDSALYLCASSFLKSGTDTQYFGPGTRLTVL.

Only a few counts were recorded for this clone. The CDR3 coding sequence is TGTGCCAGCTCAAGAGGCGGGACAGGTAATGAAAAACTGTTTTTT. Residues: CASSRGGTGNEKLFF. V gene TRBV18 combines with J gene TRBJ1-4; 8 bases match TRBD1. In germline, CDR1 is KGHSH, CDR2 LQKENI. The CDR3 loop spans 15 amino acids. Trimming cost V 5 bases and J 4 bases; bases outside gene matches: 6. The full variable domain, with the rest looked up from reference TRBV18 and TRBJ1-4, is NAGVMQNPRHLVRRRGQEARLRCSPMKGHSHVYWYRQLPEEGLKFMVYLQKENIIDESGMPKERFSAEFPKEGPSILRIQQVVRGDSAAYFCASSRGGTGNEKLFFGSGTQLSVL.

V gene TRBV4-3 combines with J gene TRBJ2-1; D remains ambiguous. The germline V and J ends were trimmed by 3 bases and 9 bases, with 12 bases remaining between them. The germline V gene has CDR1 LGHNA and CDR2 YSLEER. This CDR3 is 13 amino acids long. The CDR3 sequence is CASSHSGHLEQFF. The CDR3 region has the DNA TGCGCCAGCAGCCACTCAGGTCACCTTGAGCAGTTCTTC.

The J gene is TRBJ2-7, the V gene TRBV19; 11 bases line up with TRBD1. The V and J ends lost 6 bases and 3 bases, in that order; junction bases with no gene match: 7. Germline V CDR1 and CDR2: LNHDA, SQIVND (reference sequence). This CDR3 spans 15 amino acids. CDR3 protein: CASSPRDRGGYEQYF. CDR3 bases: TGTGCCAGTAGCCCTAGGGACAGGGGGGGCTACGAGCAGTACTTC.

The chain employs TRBV18 and TRBJ2-7; the match to TRBD1 covers 8 bases. V lost 0 bases, J lost 2 bases, and 6 bases stayed unmatched. Looked up from germline, CDR1 is KGHSH and CDR2 is LQKENI. The CDR3 is 16 residues long. The DNA of the CDR3 is TGTGCCAGCTCACCACCTCAGGGGGCGTCCACCTACGAGCAGTACTTC. This sequence encodes CASSPPQGASTYEQYF. The variable domain in full, with the rest retrieved from reference TRBV18 and TRBJ2-7, is NAGVMQNPRHLVRRRGQEARLRCSPMKGHSHVYWYRQLPEEGLKFMVYLQKENIIDESGMPKERFSAEFPKEGPSILRIQQVVRGDSAAYFCASSPPQGASTYEQYFGPGTRLTVT.

This clone showed up just a few times. The chain recombines TRBV5-1 with TRBJ2-5; TRBD2 might be the D (6 bases). Trimming took off 0 bases at V and 1 base at J, with 13 bases between the two ends. This CDR3 region has 16 residues. The germline gives CDR1 SGHRS, CDR2 YFSETQ. CDR3 in amino acids: CASSLAGGVIQETQYF. The CDR3 DNA reads TGCGCCAGCAGCTTGGCCGGGGGAGTCATCCAAGAGACCCAGTACTTC.

V and J are TRBV2 and TRBJ1-6, with D possibly TRBD1 on 5 matching bases. V shed 3 bases and J shed 10 bases, with 13 bases lying between them. Germline V CDR1 and CDR2: SNHLY, FYNNEI. The CDR3 is 14 residues long. CDR3 DNA sequence: TGTGCCAGCAGTGATCCGCAGGGATCGTCACCCCTCCACTTT. Protein: CASSDPQGSSPLHF.

Only a few counts were recorded for this clone. This chain uses TRBV5-6 with TRBJ1-6; D remains unclear. The CDR3 has 13 residues. The V and J ends lost 3 bases and 7 bases respectively, with 8 bases between them. Germline V CDR1 and CDR2: SGHDT, YYEEEE. CDR3 DNA: TGTGCCAGCAGCTCTCGACTCAATTCACCCCTCCACTTT. Protein: CASSSRLNSPLHF. Supplemented by reference TRBV5-6 and TRBJ1-6, the full variable domain reads DAGVTQSPTHLIKTRGQQVTLRCSPKSGHDTVSWYQQALGQGPQFIFQYYEEEERQRGNFPDRFSGHQFPNYSSELNVNALLLGDSALYLCASSSRLNSPLHFGNGTRLTVT.

V and J are TRBV27 and TRBJ1-5; 9 positions match TRBD1. The CDR3 is 18 residues long. Trimming removed 0 bases from V and 4 bases from J; junction bases left unmatched: 10. The germline V gene encodes CDR1 MNHEY and CDR2 SMNVEV (reference sequence). The CDR3 loop reads CASSLSSLTGGGNQPQHF. The DNA of the CDR3 is TGTGCCAGCAGTTTATCCTCCCTAACAGGGGGCGGTAATCAGCCCCAGCATTTT.

Here the CDR3 reads CASRLLAGGAQYF. CDR3 in DNA: TGTGCCAGCAGACTACTAGCGGGAGGGGCCCAGTACTTC. This chain connects TRBV28 to TRBJ2-5; 13 bases fit TRBD2. This CDR3 has 13 residues. The V gene's germline CDR1 is MDHEN and CDR2 SYDVKM. J lost 9 bases, V lost 6 bases, and 4 bases had no gene match. Together with reference TRBV28 and TRBJ2-5, the CDR3 gives the full variable domain: DVKVTQSSRYLVKRTGEKVFLECVQDMDHENMFWYRQDPGLGLRLIYFSYDVKMKEKGDIPEGYSVSREKKERFSLILESASTNQTSMYLCASRLLAGGAQYFGPGTRLLVL.

This clone was counted between two and nine times. The J gene is TRBJ1-1, the V gene TRBV7-2; 8 bases fit TRBD1. Looked up from germline, CDR1 is SGHTA and CDR2 is FQGNSA. The CDR3 runs to 12 residues. V shed 5 bases and J 8 bases; nucleotides not matched to a gene: 4. As DNA, the CDR3 is TGTGCCAGCAGCCCCGGACAGGGAGAAGCTTTCTTT. It is translated as CASSPGQGEAFF.

This clone came up a few times. V is TRBV6-4 and J is TRBJ2-7; TRBD1 might be the D (6 bases). The CDR3 length is 16 residues. The V end was cut by 2 bases, the J end by 5 bases, with 19 bases between. Germline V gene data show CDR1 as MRHNA and CDR2 as SNTAGT. The CDR3 DNA follows: TGTGCCAGCAGTGACCGAGACGGGGTGGGGGCGGACGAGCAGTACTTC. This translates into CASSDRDGVGADEQYF.

The V and J genes are TRBV29-1 and TRBJ2-7; D possibly corresponds to TRBD1 (5 bases). Germline V gives CDR1 SQVTM, CDR2 ANQGSEA. V lost 1 base, J lost 3 bases, and 13 bases lay in between. This CDR3 region has 14 residues. CDR3 region: CSVEVYTGDYEQYF. CDR3 bases: TGCAGCGTTGAAGTTTATACAGGAGACTACGAGCAGTACTTC.

The chain links TRBV9 to TRBJ1-2; D remains ambiguous. This CDR3 region has 15 residues. The V end was cut by 0 bases, the J end by 4 bases, with 13 bases between. Looked up from germline, CDR1 is SGDLS and CDR2 is YYNGEE. The CDR3 region has the DNA TGTGCCAGCAGCGTAGCTCAGTCACCTAGCTATGGCTACACCTTC. Translation gives CASSVAQSPSYGYTF.

This clone was seen a handful of times. CDR3 DNA: TGTGCCAGCAGCCCATCAGGGGGGAACAATCAGCCCCAGCATTTT. Its protein product is CASSPSGGNNQPQHF. The chain has TRBV28 and TRBJ1-5; 7 bases are shared with TRBD1. V shed 6 bases, J shed 3 bases, and the junction held 8 bases outside the gene matches. The CDR3 loop spans 15 amino acids. CDR1 and CDR2 (germline): MDHEN, SYDVKM.

The J gene is TRBJ2-1, the V gene TRBV19; 9 bases match TRBD1. After removal of 4 bases from V and 3 bases from J, the junction contained 7 bases not matched to a gene. CDR1 is LNHDA and CDR2 is SQIVND in the germline V gene (reference sequence). The CDR3 consists of 16 residues. CDR3 loop: CASSNQQGANYNEQFF. The CDR3 DNA follows: TGTGCCAGTAGTAATCAACAGGGGGCCAACTACAATGAGCAGTTCTTC.

This clone was picked up a small number of times. The gene calls are TRBV19 and TRBJ1-1; 7 bases agree with TRBD1. The CDR3 is 14 amino acids. The V segment lost 4 bases and the J segment 1 base; nucleotides outside the gene matches: 3. Per the germline V gene, CDR1 is LNHDA and CDR2 is SQIVND (reference sequence). CDR3 DNA sequence: TGTGCCAGTAGTACTTACAGGGGGAACACTGAAGCTTTCTTT. This encodes CASSTYRGNTEAFF.

This clone came up a few times. This chain uses TRBV19 with TRBJ2-1, with 8 bases lining up with TRBD2. Losses at the gene ends were 5 bases for V and 5 bases for J; bases not matched to a gene: 8. There are 15 residues in the CDR3. CDR1 LNHDA and CDR2 SQIVND come from the germline V gene (reference sequence). The chain's CDR3 is CASSPVRRGDNEQFF. CDR3 DNA sequence: TGTGCCAGTAGTCCCGTGAGGCGGGGGGACAATGAGCAGTTCTTC.

This chain uses TRBV27 with TRBJ2-1; 13 nucleotides align to TRBD2. V dropped 5 bases and J dropped 9; count of bases not matched to a gene: 7. Germline CDR1 and CDR2: MNHEY and SMNVEV (reference sequence). The CDR3 totals 15 residues. CDR3 nucleotides: TGTGCCAGCAGTCCCGGGACTAGCGGGGTCACTGAGCAGTTCTTC. Translating gives CASSPGTSGVTEQFF.